The 17 T cell receptor beta chains below come from one sample, sequenced in a study of T cell changes during pregnancy in multiple sclerosis. Some clones are missing from TCRdb's copy, which holds only in-frame ones; the method was immunoSEQ multiplex PCR. In the table there are some 60,000 clones, 91% of which are singletons. The sequenced sample was peripheral blood, obtained after pregnancy. The receptor source for this set is a female donor in good health, enrolled as a control in a pregnancy study.

This clone appeared a single time. The gene calls are TRBV5-1 and TRBJ2-2; 9 bases line up with TRBD2. From germline, CDR1 is SGHRS and CDR2 YFSETQ. CDR3 length: 16 residues. Losses at the gene ends were 2 bases for V and 1 base for J; bases not matched to a gene: 3. In nucleotides, the CDR3 is TGCGCCAGCAGCTTTGCGGGGGGGAAGAACACCGGGGAGCTGTTTTTT. Translation: CASSFAGGKNTGELFF. The full variable domain, with the rest looked up from reference TRBV5-1 and TRBJ2-2, is KAGVTQTPRYLIKTRGQQVTLSCSPISGHRSVSWYQQTPGQGLQFLFEYFSETQRNKGNFPGRFSGRQFSNSRSEMNVSTLELGDSALYLCASSFAGGKNTGELFFGEGSRLTVL.

This chain links TRBV10-2 with TRBJ2-1; D call uncertain. There are 14 residues in the CDR3. V lost 6 bases and J lost 1, with 10 bases in between. Per the germline V gene, CDR1 is WSHSY and CDR2 is SAAADI. The CDR3: CASRAPGSYNEQFF. CDR3 DNA: TGCGCCAGCAGAGCTCCCGGTTCCTACAATGAGCAGTTCTTC.

The chain is built from TRBV5-1 and TRBJ1-6; 7 bases align to TRBD1. CDR3 length: 16 amino acids. With V trimmed by 0 bases and J by 10 bases, 10 bases remained unmatched. CDR1 and CDR2 from the germline V gene are SGHRS and YFSETQ. In nucleotides, the CDR3 is TGCGCCAGCAGCTTGGCGGGGGACAGAAACTACTCACCCCTCCACTTT. This gives the protein CASSLAGDRNYSPLHF.

The V and J genes are TRBV6-4 and TRBJ2-1; D is perhaps TRBD2 (6 bases). V was pared by 6 bases and J by 4 bases, with 13 bases between. Germline-derived CDR1 and CDR2 are MRHNA and SNTAGT. This CDR3 comprises 14 residues. The CDR3 region is CASSRGGGYNEQFF. DNA of the CDR3: TGTGCCAGCAGCCGGGGTGGAGGGTACAATGAGCAGTTCTTC.

The gene calls are TRBV30 and TRBJ2-1, with 7 positions matching TRBD2. V trimming: 4 bases; J trimming: 5 bases; junction bases outside the gene matches: 14. Per germline, CDR1 GTSNPN and CDR2 SVGIG (reference sequence). The CDR3 totals 16 residues. CDR3 nucleotide sequence: TGTGCCTGGACTCTCACCCGGGACTACTCTAACAATGAGCAGTTCTTC. It is translated as CAWTLTRDYSNNEQFF. Combining the CDR3 with reference TRBV30 and TRBJ2-1 gives the whole variable domain SQTIHQWPATLVQPVGSPLSLECTVEGTSNPNLYWYRQAAGRGLQLLFYSVGIGQISSEVPQNLSASRPQDRQFILSSKKLLLSDSGFYLCAWTLTRDYSNNEQFFGPGTRLTVL.

The chain recombines TRBV19 with TRBJ2-5; D remains ambiguous. Trimming stripped 2 bases from V and 1 base from J, with 5 bases between. This CDR3 has 13 residues. Germline assignment: CDR1 LNHDA and CDR2 SQIVND (reference sequence). The CDR3 protein is CASSISLQETQYF. The CDR3, as DNA: TGTGCCAGTAGTATAAGCCTCCAAGAGACCCAGTACTTC.

The chain uses TRBV9 and TRBJ1-5, with 7 bases fitting TRBD1. CDR3 length equals 16 residues. In germline, CDR1 is SGDLS, CDR2 YYNGEE. V trimming: 3 bases; J trimming: 0 bases; junction bases outside the gene matches: 6. CDR3 nucleotide sequence: TGTGCCAGCAGCGGAGGGGACAGTTATAGCAATCAGCCCCAGCATTTT. Protein sequence: CASSGGDSYSNQPQHF. Combining the CDR3 with reference TRBV9 and TRBJ1-5 gives the whole variable domain DSGVTQTPKHLITATGQRVTLRCSPRSGDLSVYWYQQSLDQGLQFLIQYYNGEERAKGNILERFSAQQFPDLHSELNLSSLELGDSALYFCASSGGDSYSNQPQHFGDGTRLSIL.

The V and J genes are TRBV4-3 and TRBJ2-3; D perhaps matches TRBD1 (5 bases). V gave up 2 bases and J gave up 2 bases, with 17 bases separating them. CDR1 is LGHNA and CDR2 is YSLEER in the germline V gene. This CDR3 is built from 17 residues. CDR3 region: CASSQIQGKGYTDTQYF. In DNA, the CDR3 is TGCGCCAGCAGCCAAATCCAGGGAAAGGGATACACAGATACGCAGTATTTT.

The V and J genes are TRBV7-9 and TRBJ2-7; 10 bases are shared with TRBD1. This CDR3 comprises 15 residues. Germline CDR1 is SEHNR and CDR2 is FQNEAQ (reference sequence). Trimming took 4 bases from V and 4 from J; bases not matched to a gene: 7. CDR3 amino acids: CASSSDRGHLYEQYF. CDR3 nucleotide sequence: TGTGCCAGCAGCTCCGACAGGGGGCATCTGTACGAGCAGTACTTC. The complete variable domain, with remaining parts taken from reference TRBV7-9 and TRBJ2-7, reads DTGVSQNPRHKITKRGQNVTFRCDPISEHNRLYWYRQTLGQGPEFLTYFQNEAQLEKSRLLSDRFSAERPKGSFSTLEIQRTEQGDSAMYLCASSSDRGHLYEQYFGPGTRLTVT.

The rearrangement links TRBV13 to TRBJ2-7; maybe TRBD2 (6 bases). This CDR3 has 15 residues. The germline CDR1 and CDR2 sequences are PRHDT and FYEKMQ (reference sequence). Trimming cost V 0 bases and J 6 bases, with 15 bases left between them. CDR3 nucleotides: TGTGCCAGCAGCTTAGGCCCCTCGGGAGTTGCCGAGCAGTACTTC. This gives the protein CASSLGPSGVAEQYF.

The chain joins TRBV29-1 to TRBJ2-1, with TRBD2 identical over 15 bases. This CDR3 has 16 residues. Germline-derived CDR1 and CDR2 are SQVTM and ANQGSEA. The J segment lost 6 bases and the V segment lost 5 bases, leaving 8 bases of the junction unmatched. The CDR3 reads CSVPNGLAGGLNEQFF. In DNA form, the CDR3 reads TGCAGCGTTCCCAATGGACTAGCGGGAGGGCTCAATGAGCAGTTCTTC.

The CDR3 region has the DNA TGTGCCAGTAGTATCACAGGGGGCGATCTGGAGACCCAGTACTTC. Its protein is CASSITGGDLETQYF. The chain joins TRBV19 to TRBJ2-5; TRBD1 matches 9 bases. The junction had 7 bases not matched to a gene; V was cut back by 3 bases and J by 5 bases. Per the germline V gene, CDR1 is LNHDA and CDR2 is SQIVND (reference sequence). CDR3 length: 15 residues.

The chain is built from TRBV28 and TRBJ2-2, with TRBD2 matching over 7 bases. The V segment lost 3 bases and the J segment 2 bases; nucleotides outside the gene matches: 6. Germline V gene lookup returns CDR1 MDHEN and CDR2 SYDVKM. The CDR3 is 16 amino acids. Written as DNA, the CDR3 is TGTGCCAGCAGTTTTCGGGCTAGCGGTAACACCGGGGAGCTGTTTTTT. It translates to CASSFRASGNTGELFF.

The rearrangement uses TRBV19 and TRBJ1-1; D perhaps matches TRBD1 (5 bases). Trimming cost V 3 bases and J 7 bases, with 12 bases left between them. The CDR3 covers 13 residues. CDR1 and CDR2 from the germline V gene are LNHDA and SQIVND (reference sequence). The CDR3 protein is CASSMGTDFEAFF. CDR3 bases: TGTGCCAGTAGTATGGGGACTGATTTTGAAGCTTTCTTT. The entire variable domain, with the rest obtained from reference TRBV19 and TRBJ1-1, is as follows: DGGITQSPKYLFRKEGQNVTLSCEQNLNHDAMYWYRQDPGQGLRLIYYSQIVNDFQKGDIAEGYSVSREKKESFPLTVTSAQKNPTAFYLCASSMGTDFEAFFGQGTRLTVV.

The chain uses TRBV19 and TRBJ2-5, with a weak D call TRBD1 (6 bases). The germline V gene encodes CDR1 LNHDA and CDR2 SQIVND (reference sequence). Trimming cost V 6 bases and J 6 bases, with 26 bases left between them. CDR3 length: 17 amino acids. CDR3 sequence: CASSGRGDSLRQKTQYF. CDR3 nucleotides: TGTGCCAGTAGCGGCAGGGGAGACAGCCTCCGACAAAAGACCCAGTACTTC.

The V gene is TRBV19, the J gene TRBJ1-2; 9 bases line up with TRBD1. Germline CDR1 reads LNHDA; CDR2 reads SQIVND (reference sequence). This CDR3 spans 15 amino acids. Trimming at V came to 0 bases and at J to 3 bases, leaving 2 bases not matched to a gene. As DNA, the CDR3 is TGTGCCAGTAGTATAGATCACAGGGGGCACTATGGCTACACCTTC. It is translated as CASSIDHRGHYGYTF.

This chain links TRBV7-2 with TRBJ1-1; D is possibly TRBD1 (6 bases). The germline V gene encodes CDR1 SGHTA and CDR2 FQGNSA. The CDR3 is 15 amino acids. The V end was cut by 4 bases, the J end by 1 base, with 13 bases between. The CDR3 is CASSSQGSKNTEAFF. The DNA for the CDR3 is TGTGCCAGCAGCTCACAGGGTTCTAAGAACACTGAAGCTTTCTTT.